This TCR beta chain was found in a study of blood T cell repertoires in COVID-19 (TCRdb year 2020). Regarding the research as a whole: Samples from collaborators originated in the United States, Italy and Spain and spanned both the acute and convalescent phases of COVID-19. The material from the prospective study consisted of cDNA or gDNA derived from T cells, B-cell-depleted T cells, or PBMCs. Subjects who had been exposed to COVID-19, were actively infected with it, or had recovered from it provided the deeply sampled blood TCRbeta repertoires that made up the dataset. A freely available public database, intended as a resource for researchers studying the immune response to SARS-CoV-2, is where the repertoires were released. The samples were drawn from two sources: the first 160 participants of the ongoing ImmuneRACE study, and approximately 1,300 subjects contributed by 6 global collaborators. A de-identified subject ID, COVID-19 status, age in years and sex were almost always included in the sample metadata. Where available, HLA class I and class II types were taken from metadata supplied by the sample provider and were not determined by assay-based typing. Broad study findings and their caveats: How much clinical and demographic metadata was included differed by source and by participant, and the metadata was provided uncurated.

The immunoSEQ Assay, a bias-controlled multiplex PCR, was used to amplify TCRbeta CDR3 regions from genomic DNA. The authors processed their data as follows. Within the assay, amplification of reference gene primers was used to estimate how many nucleated cells each sample contained. Sequence reads were collapsed and filtered to measure the absolute abundance of every unique TCRbeta CDR3 rearrangement. Productive Simpson clonality was computed per sample as the square root of Simpson's diversity index over productive rearrangements. Drawn from immuneACCESS, this table holds only the in-frame rearrangements with V and J called that TCRdb kept. Clones are partly lost; checked studies trace under half to an unresolved V gene and leave the rest unexplained. From that table come the V and J calls and clone size; the DNA was used to work out D and trimming. The sample table records roughly 100,000 clones; 84% of these occur just once. The ten largest clonotypes hold under 30% of the sample.

Collaborating institutions collected whole blood in K2EDTA tubes following their own protocols. For TCRbeta analysis, collaborator samples were shipped as frozen whole blood, as isolated PBMCs, or as DNA extracted from either sample type. The CDR3 measures 15 amino acids from cysteine to phenylalanine. Only the CDR3 part of the read is kept: 45 bases, read in frame from the first base. Based on the germline V gene (reference sequence), the CDR1 and CDR2 sequences are MNHEY and SMNVEV. V sheds 6 bases and J sheds 0 bases, leaving 11 bases between their ends. Details on this clone: Its antigen target is currently unknown. Base qualities were left out, and no much larger clone turns up one base away.

Material: peripheral blood. The sequence is built from TRBV27 and TRBJ2-2, with TRBD1 as a weak D call on 6 bases. This receptor was obtained from a man in his 60s with acute or convalescent COVID-19. The DNA is as follows: TGTGCCAGCAGGATACAGGGAGCGAACACCGGGGAGCTGTTTTTT. Translated, this is CASRIQGANTGELFF.